The 15 T cell receptor beta chains given below trace back to one sample, sequenced in a study of T cells in Graves' hyperthyroidism and ophthalmopathy. TCR beta CDR3 regions were amplified from RNA. HTBI primers drove first-round RT-PCR of the TCR CDR3. TCRdb used MiXCR to reprocess the multiplex PCR reads, holding one entry per CDR3 protein. The table lists about 640,000 distinct CDR3 sequences, nearly 45% of them singletons. The sequenced sample consisted of peripheral blood or thyroid tissue (not recorded which). Receptor source: an adult man with Graves' disease, either hyperthyroidism or ophthalmopathy (not recorded which).

The V gene is TRBV29-1, the J gene TRBJ2-7, with 14 bases aligning to TRBD2. V lost 0 bases and J lost 2; bases outside the gene matches: 3. Germline CDR1 is SQVTM and CDR2 is ANQGSEA. The CDR3 is made up of 16 amino acids. This chain's CDR3 is CSVEDWTSGRTYEQYF. For the CDR3, the DNA is TGCAGCGTTGAAGATTGGACTAGCGGGAGGACCTACGAGCAGTACTTC.

To note about this clonotype: A read error may explain this, as a much larger clone is one base away. The V call is TRBV14, the J call TRBJ2-5, with 9 bases that match TRBD1. Germline CDR1 and CDR2: SGHDN and FVKESK. This CDR3 spans 16 amino acids. V shed 4 bases and J 1 base; nucleotides not matched to a gene: 7. The CDR3 here is CASSRTGVRGQETQYF. The CDR3 DNA reads as TGTGCCAGCAGCCGGACAGGGGTTCGGGGCCAAGAGACCCAGTACTTC.

The V call is TRBV29-1, the J call TRBJ1-4, with TRBD1 as a possible D gene (6 bases). The germline CDR1 and CDR2 sequences are SQVTM and ANQGSEA. The length of the CDR3 is 14 residues. Trimming took 7 bases from V and 5 from J, leaving 17 bases between them. The CDR3 here is CSANRGGSNEKLFF. For the CDR3, the DNA is TGCAGCGCCAACCGAGGGGGTTCCAATGAAAAACTGTTTTTT.

The sample holds many counts of this clonotype. The gene calls are TRBV7-9 and TRBJ1-4, with 8 bases aligning to TRBD1. This CDR3 region has 16 residues. Germline values: CDR1 SEHNR, CDR2 FQNEAQ (reference sequence). V lost 3 bases and J lost 5; bases outside the gene matches: 8. The chain's CDR3 is CASSFVGQGANEKLFF. Written as DNA, the CDR3 is TGTGCCAGCAGCTTCGTGGGTCAGGGGGCAAATGAAAAACTGTTTTTT.

CDR3 nucleotide sequence: TGTGCCACCGGGGGGACCAGCTCTGGAAACACCATATATTTT. Encoded protein: CATGGTSSGNTIYF. This chain uses TRBV10-3 with TRBJ1-3, with D possibly matching TRBD1 (5 bases). CDR1 and CDR2 (germline): ENHRY, SYGVKD. Trimming removed 10 bases from V and 0 bases from J, with 13 bases in between. This CDR3 is 14 amino acids long.

The chain couples TRBV20-1 to TRBJ2-7; 9 bases are shared with TRBD1. V lost 3 bases and J lost 4; bases outside the gene matches: 16. Germline V gene sequence: CDR1 DFQATT, CDR2 SNEGSKA (reference sequence). This CDR3 has 17 residues. CDR3 loop: CSASSTPDRGGKYEQYF. The CDR3 nucleotides read TGCAGTGCTAGCTCAACCCCCGACAGGGGGGGAAAATACGAGCAGTACTTC.

This clonotype showed up many times. This chain joins TRBV24-1 and TRBJ2-7; TRBD2 might be the D (6 bases). Germline V gene data show CDR1 as KGHDR and CDR2 as SFDVKD. This CDR3 has 14 residues. The V end lost 4 bases, the J end lost 6 bases, and 15 bases lay between the germline ends. Written as DNA, the CDR3 is TGTGCCACCAGTGACGTGGGGACTTTTGGCGAGCAGTACTTC. This sequence encodes CATSDVGTFGEQYF.

CDR3 DNA: TGCGCCAGCAGCCAAGACCCAGGGGATACAGGGAATCAGCCCCAGCATTTT. This encodes CASSQDPGDTGNQPQHF. The gene calls are TRBV5-1 and TRBJ1-5, with D possibly matching TRBD1 (6 bases). CDR3 length: 17 amino acids. V lost 4 bases and J lost 4, with 21 bases in between. Germline V gene lookup returns CDR1 SGHRS and CDR2 YFSETQ.

At least ten counts were recorded for this clonotype. The V call is TRBV15, the J call TRBJ1-1; D uncertain. Germline V gene data show CDR1 as LNHNV and CDR2 as YYDKDF (reference sequence). The CDR3 length is 14 residues. The germline V and J ends were trimmed by 0 bases and 1 base, with 6 bases remaining between them. The CDR3 here is CATSREIGNTEAFF. CDR3 DNA: TGTGCCACCAGCAGAGAAATAGGGAACACTGAAGCTTTCTTT.

Of note for this clonotype: Its ends do not fully match the called genes, so a read error is possible. V and J are TRBV5-1 and TRBJ1-6, with 9 bases that match TRBD1. The CDR3 length is 14 residues. The germline CDR1 and CDR2 sequences are SGHRS and YFSETQ. CDR3 nucleotide sequence: TGTGCCAGCAGCCGGGACAGGGAGAATTCACCCCTCCACTTT. This encodes CASSRDRENSPLHF.

This clonotype was seen only once. The chain combines TRBV7-9 with TRBJ2-5; D possibly uses TRBD1 or TRBD2 (5 bases each). Germline values: CDR1 SEHNR, CDR2 FQNEAQ (reference sequence). The germline V and J ends were trimmed by 0 bases and 4 bases, with 9 bases remaining between them. CDR3 length: 14 residues. The CDR3 sequence: CASSLAKGRETQYF. For the CDR3, the DNA is TGTGCCAGCAGCTTAGCGAAGGGGAGAGAGACCCAGTACTTC.

A word on this clonotype: A much larger clone sits a single nucleotide away, making a read error possible. This chain connects TRBV10-3 to TRBJ1-5; D might be TRBD1 (5 bases). This CDR3 is 13 amino acids long. V gave up 3 bases and J gave up 5 bases, with 8 bases separating them. CDR1 is ENHRY and CDR2 is SYGVKD in the germline V gene. CDR3 residues: CAISDRVDQPQHF. The CDR3 DNA reads TGTGCCATCAGTGACAGGGTTGATCAGCCCCAGCATTTT.

This clonotype was seen repeatedly, ten times or more. This chain links TRBV6-4 with TRBJ1-2, with no clear D. V was clipped by 2 bases and J by 9 bases, with 10 bases between them. In germline, CDR1 is MRHNA, CDR2 SNTAGT. The CDR3 sequence is 12 residues long. CDR3 sequence reads: CASSDAAWSYTF. CDR3 nucleotides: TGTGCCAGCAGTGACGCAGCCTGGAGCTACACCTTC.

The chain recombines TRBV7-9 with TRBJ2-2; D might be TRBD2 (5 bases). Germline V lookup: CDR1 SEHNR, CDR2 FQNEAQ (reference sequence). The CDR3 covers 15 residues. V was clipped by 5 bases and J by 4 bases, with 14 bases between them. CDR3 sequence: CASSRGDQATGELFF. CDR3 nucleotides: TGTGCCAGCAGCCGGGGAGATCAGGCCACCGGGGAGCTGTTTTTT.

This clonotype was seen ten or more times. J is TRBJ1-6 and V is TRBV9; possible D gene TRBD1, 5 bases. The V gene lost 0 bases and the J gene lost 9 bases, with 10 bases spanning the gap. The CDR3 loop spans 14 amino acids. The V gene's germline CDR1 is SGDLS and CDR2 YYNGEE. For the CDR3, the DNA is TGTGCCAGCAGCGTAGGGGGGGTTGGTTCACCCCTCCACTTT. It yields the protein CASSVGGVGSPLHF.